A selection of T cell receptor beta chains follows, all from one sample in a study of T cells after yellow fever vaccination. TCRdb reprocessed the 5' RACE reads with MiXCR, giving one entry per CDR3 protein. The data hold about 230,000 distinct CDR3 sequences, with about 7% observed a single time. The input for sequencing was CD4+ T cells sorted from PBMCs, taken on the day of the yellow fever booster vaccination. Every receptor here comes from a man aged 30-40 years who received the YFV17D yellow fever vaccine. The CDR3 runs from the conserved cysteine through the conserved F or W. Fields, in order: V gene, J gene, clone size, D gene, CDR3 protein, CDR3 DNA. The D gene is left open where the match is weak. Size is omitted from some rows. Given values are once, few, many or a class for expanded clones.

>TRBV7-8|TRBJ2-7|many|TRBD2
CASSLRPGGPYEQYF
TGTGCCAGCAGCTTACGGCCGGGAGGGCCCTACGAGCAGTACTTC
>TRBV5-1|TRBJ2-2|many|.
CASSLRGDTGELFF
TGCGCCAGCAGCTTGAGAGGGGACACCGGGGAGCTGTTTTTT
>TRBV5-1|TRBJ2-3|few|TRBD2
CASTYGTSGSRIDTQYF
TGCGCCAGCACCTATGGGACTAGCGGGAGTAGGATAGATACGCAGTATTTT
>TRBV19|TRBJ2-1|many|TRBD2
CASKAGASYNEQFF
TGTGCCAGTAAAGCGGGAGCGTCCTACAATGAGCAGTTCTTC
>TRBV6-1|TRBJ1-5|few|.
CASRPQYNQPQHF
TGTGCCAGCAGACCCCAATACAATCAGCCCCAGCATTTT
>TRBV15|TRBJ2-5|.|.
CATSRDPRGTQYF
TGTGCCACCAGCAGAGATCCCCGCGGGACCCAGTACTTC
>TRBV6-2/TRBV6-3|TRBJ2-1|few|TRBD1
CASKLNRGQGKNNEQFF
TGTGCCAGCAAGTTAAATAGGGGACAGGGGAAGAACAATGAGCAGTTCTTC
>TRBV7-2|TRBJ2-5|few|.
CASSPWYVPQETQYF
TGTGCCAGCAGCCCATGGTATGTCCCGCAAGAGACCCAGTACTTC
>TRBV9|TRBJ2-7|.|TRBD1
CASSVEGQGEQYF
TGTGCCAGCAGCGTAGAAGGACAGGGGGAGCAGTACTTC
>TRBV19|TRBJ2-1|.|.
CASSSPDWNSYNEQFF
TGTGCCAGTAGTTCACCGGACTGGAACTCCTACAATGAGCAGTTCTTC
>TRBV18|TRBJ2-6|few|.
CASSPGKAQFGANVLTF
TGTGCCAGCTCACCCGGGAAGGCGCAGTTTGGGGCCAACGTCCTGACTTTC
>TRBV20-1|TRBJ2-7|many|TRBD2
CSARTSGRAYEQYF
TGCAGTGCTAGAACTAGCGGGAGGGCGTACGAGCAGTACTTC
>TRBV6-2/TRBV6-3|TRBJ2-2|many|TRBD1
CASRPGGNTGELFF
TGTGCCAGCCGCCCAGGGGGGAACACCGGGGAGCTGTTTTTT
>TRBV24-1|TRBJ2-2|many|.
CATSDLEAANTGELFF
TGTGCCACCAGTGATTTGGAGGCAGCGAACACCGGGGAGCTGTTTTTT
>TRBV7-2|TRBJ2-7|.|TRBD2
CASSLVEREVRSREQYF
TGTGCCAGCAGCTTAGTTGAGCGGGAGGTTCGAAGCCGCGAGCAGTACTTC
>TRBV7-2|TRBJ2-7|few|.
CASSFSQLYEQYF
TGTGCCAGCAGCTTTAGTCAGCTCTACGAGCAGTACTTC
>TRBV3-1|TRBJ2-1|.|.
CASSQSLGAGTYDEQFF
TGTGCCAGCAGCCAGAGCCTAGGGGCAGGCACCTACGATGAGCAGTTCTTC
>TRBV28|TRBJ2-5|many|.
CASRKTDQETQYF
TGTGCCAGCAGGAAGACAGACCAAGAGACCCAGTACTTC
>TRBV7-2|TRBJ1-1|few|.
CASSPRRAVSNTEAFF
TGTGCCAGCAGCCCGCGGCGTGCGGTATCTAACACTGAAGCTTTCTTT
>TRBV28|TRBJ1-2|many|.
CASRTWTAGYGYTF
TGTGCCAGCAGAACCTGGACGGCGGGGTATGGCTACACCTTC
>TRBV12-3/TRBV12-4|TRBJ2-7|.|TRBD1
CASSLGTNHGQAEQYF
TGTGCCAGCAGTTTAGGAACAAACCACGGACAGGCCGAGCAGTACTTC
>TRBV7-2|TRBJ1-1|many|.
CASSLAAGLRLNTEAFF
TGTGCCAGCAGCTTAGCGGCAGGACTGCGCTTGAACACTGAAGCTTTCTTT
>TRBV28|TRBJ2-7|.|.
CASSPSFMRVGQGLPYEQYF
TGTGCCAGCAGCCCTTCCTTCATGAGGGTTGGCCAGGGGCTTCCCTACGAGCAGTACTTC
>TRBV27|TRBJ2-3|few|TRBD2
CASSLGSGRVTDTQYF
TGTGCCAGCAGTTTAGGTAGCGGGAGGGTCACAGATACGCAGTATTTT
>TRBV5-4|TRBJ2-1|few|.
CASSLEISTYNEQFF
TGTGCCAGCAGCTTGGAGATTAGTACCTACAATGAGCAGTTCTTC
>TRBV7-2|TRBJ2-1|many|.
CASRLAASDEQFF
TGTGCCAGCAGACTGGCGGCTTCGGATGAGCAGTTCTTC
>TRBV10-2|TRBJ2-1|many|.
CASSEFGRNYNEQFF
TGCGCCAGCAGTGAGTTTGGCCGAAACTACAATGAGCAGTTCTTC
>TRBV5-6|TRBJ1-1|few|.
CASSEVQGEAFF
TGTGCCAGCAGCGAAGTACAGGGTGAAGCTTTCTTT
>TRBV6-1|TRBJ2-1|many|TRBD2
CATYKRLAGYNEQFF
TGTGCCACCTATAAGCGGCTAGCGGGATACAATGAGCAGTTCTTC
>TRBV5-1|TRBJ2-5|few|.
CASSYQTEETQYF
TGCGCCAGCAGCTATCAGACTGAAGAGACCCAGTACTTC
>TRBV10-3|TRBJ2-7|few|.
CAISGTGGEQYF
TGTGCCATCAGCGGTACTGGGGGCGAGCAGTACTTC
>TRBV20-1|TRBJ1-3|.|.
CSAKWGGSSGNTIYF
TGCAGTGCTAAGTGGGGCGGCAGCTCTGGAAACACCATATATTTT
>TRBV4-3|TRBJ2-5|.|.
CASSHGAGRGETQYF
TGCGCCAGCAGCCACGGGGCGGGGCGGGGAGAGACCCAGTACTTC
>TRBV28|TRBJ2-7|.|TRBD1
CASSEGTGGRNEQYF
TGTGCCAGCAGTGAAGGGACAGGTGGACGGAACGAGCAGTACTTC
>TRBV12-3/TRBV12-4|TRBJ2-7|many|TRBD1
CASSFETGRMYEQYF
TGTGCCAGCAGTTTTGAGACAGGGAGAATGTACGAGCAGTACTTC
>TRBV2|TRBJ2-3|.|.
CASSVAGRFGDTQYF
TGTGCCAGCAGTGTTGCCGGGAGATTCGGAGATACGCAGTATTTT
>TRBV18|TRBJ1-4|few|.
CASSFRPSGGDYEKLFF
TGTGCCAGCTCATTTCGTCCGTCGGGAGGCGATTATGAAAAACTGTTTTTT
>TRBV20-1|TRBJ2-3|many|.
CSGSLSTDTQYF
TGCAGCGGATCCTTAAGCACAGATACGCAGTATTTT